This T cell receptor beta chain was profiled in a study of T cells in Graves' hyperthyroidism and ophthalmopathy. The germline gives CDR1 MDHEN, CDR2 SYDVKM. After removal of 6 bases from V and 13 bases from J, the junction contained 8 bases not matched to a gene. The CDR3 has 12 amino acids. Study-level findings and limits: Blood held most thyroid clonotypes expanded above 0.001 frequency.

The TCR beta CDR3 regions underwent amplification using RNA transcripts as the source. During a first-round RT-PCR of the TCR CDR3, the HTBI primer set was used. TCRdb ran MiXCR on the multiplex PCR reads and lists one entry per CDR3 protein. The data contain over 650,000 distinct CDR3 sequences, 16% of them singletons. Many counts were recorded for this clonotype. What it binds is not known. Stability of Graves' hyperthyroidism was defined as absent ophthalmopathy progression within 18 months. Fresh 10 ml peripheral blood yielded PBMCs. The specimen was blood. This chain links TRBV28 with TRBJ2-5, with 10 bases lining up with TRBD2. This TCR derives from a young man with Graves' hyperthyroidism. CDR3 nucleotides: TGTGCCAGCAGCCTAGCGGGAGACTCTATGTACTTC. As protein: CASSLAGDSMYF.